This is a list of T cell receptor beta chains from one sample in a study of early T cells in non-severe SARS-CoV-2 infection. TCRdb re-derived calls from the 5' RACE reads in MiXCR, one entry per CDR3 protein. The table has tens of thousands of distinct CDR3 sequences, roughly 17% seen once. The sequences come from whole blood, collected at baseline. The receptors shown here come from an adult who was a healthcare worker with PCR-confirmed SARS-CoV-2 infection or an uninfected control (not recorded which). CDR3s include the opening cysteine and the closing phenylalanine or tryptophan. The order of the fields is CDR3 protein, CDR3 DNA, D gene, clone size, J gene, V gene. D genes are given only for firm matches. The size field is filled for only some rows; it gives once, few, many or a size class.

CDR3 protein: CASSQALEIYEQYF
CDR3 DNA: TGTGCCAGCAGCCAAGCACTGGAGATCTACGAGCAGTACTTC
D gene: -
clone size: few
J gene: TRBJ2-7
V gene: TRBV3-1

CDR3 protein: CSARDHFPGGSSYNEQFF
CDR3 DNA: TGCAGTGCTAGAGATCATTTCCCTGGCGGGAGCTCCTACAATGAGCAGTTCTTC
D gene: TRBD2
clone size: few
J gene: TRBJ2-1
V gene: TRBV20-1

CDR3 protein: CASSLTQAGTLHF
CDR3 DNA: TGTGCCAGCAGCCTCACACAGGCGGGCACCCTCCACTTT
D gene: -
clone size: many
J gene: TRBJ1-6
V gene: TRBV7-3

CDR3 protein: CSAYSGQGQTQYF
CDR3 DNA: TGCAGCGCCTACTCGGGACAGGGACAGACCCAGTACTTC
D gene: TRBD1
clone size: few
J gene: TRBJ2-5
V gene: TRBV29-1

CDR3 protein: CASSTPPVVYWLFF
CDR3 DNA: TGTGCCAGCAGTACGCCACCGGTGGTATATTGGCTGTTTTTT
D gene: -
clone size: many
J gene: TRBJ1-4
V gene: TRBV28

CDR3 protein: CATSVAGSGNEQFF
CDR3 DNA: TGTGCCACCAGTGTGGCGGGTTCCGGCAATGAGCAGTTCTTC
D gene: -
clone size: few
J gene: TRBJ2-1
V gene: TRBV24-1

CDR3 protein: CASSDTARHLLAGDTQYF
CDR3 DNA: TGTGCCAGCAGTGATACCGCGAGACACCTCTTGGCGGGGGATACGCAGTATTTT
D gene: -
clone size: -
J gene: TRBJ2-3
V gene: TRBV25-1

CDR3 protein: CASSIVPGQGTNTQYF
CDR3 DNA: TGTGCCAGTAGTATAGTTCCCGGACAGGGGACCAATACGCAGTATTTT
D gene: TRBD1
clone size: few
J gene: TRBJ2-3
V gene: TRBV19

CDR3 protein: CASRAGSNEQFF
CDR3 DNA: TGCGCCAGCAGGGCGGGGTCCAATGAGCAGTTCTTC
D gene: -
clone size: -
J gene: TRBJ2-1
V gene: TRBV5-1

CDR3 protein: CASSQRLAGAGGELFF
CDR3 DNA: TGTGCCAGCAGCCAACGACTAGCGGGAGCTGGCGGGGAGCTGTTTTTT
D gene: TRBD2
clone size: few
J gene: TRBJ2-2
V gene: TRBV14

CDR3 protein: CASSVEASGNTIYF
CDR3 DNA: TGTGCCAGCAGTGTGGAAGCCTCTGGAAACACCATATATTTT
D gene: -
clone size: -
J gene: TRBJ1-3
V gene: TRBV2

CDR3 protein: CASSPEGGYEQYF
CDR3 DNA: TGTGCCAGCTCACCAGAAGGGGGCTACGAGCAGTACTTC
D gene: -
clone size: few
J gene: TRBJ2-7
V gene: TRBV18

CDR3 protein: CASTTGATDTQYF
CDR3 DNA: TGTGCCAGCACCACAGGGGCCACAGATACGCAGTATTTT
D gene: TRBD1
clone size: many
J gene: TRBJ2-3
V gene: TRBV12-3/TRBV12-4

CDR3 protein: CASRRQSRTDTQYF
CDR3 DNA: TGTGCCAGCAGAAGACAGAGCCGCACAGATACGCAGTATTTT
D gene: -
clone size: -
J gene: TRBJ2-3
V gene: TRBV28

CDR3 protein: CASHRSPPETQYF
CDR3 DNA: TGTGCCAGCCACCGGTCCCCCCCAGAGACCCAGTACTTC
D gene: -
clone size: few
J gene: TRBJ2-5
V gene: TRBV6-2/TRBV6-3

CDR3 protein: CASSHSIPGQGKDGYTF
CDR3 DNA: TGTGCCAGCAGCCACTCCATTCCGGGACAGGGAAAGGATGGCTACACCTTC
D gene: TRBD1
clone size: -
J gene: TRBJ1-2
V gene: TRBV3-1

CDR3 protein: CASSIRETQYF
CDR3 DNA: TGTGCCAGTAGTATTAGAGAGACCCAGTACTTC
D gene: -
clone size: -
J gene: TRBJ2-5
V gene: TRBV19

CDR3 protein: CSARDYANEQFF
CDR3 DNA: TGCAGTGCTAGAGATTACGCCAATGAGCAGTTCTTC
D gene: -
clone size: many
J gene: TRBJ2-1
V gene: TRBV20-1

CDR3 protein: CASSQVEASGGPYEQYF
CDR3 DNA: TGCGCCAGCAGCCAAGTAGAGGCTAGCGGGGGACCCTACGAGCAGTACTTC
D gene: TRBD2
clone size: few
J gene: TRBJ2-7
V gene: TRBV4-3

CDR3 protein: CASSKTDYEQYF
CDR3 DNA: TGTGCCAGCAGTAAGACGGATTACGAGCAGTACTTC
D gene: -
clone size: many
J gene: TRBJ2-7
V gene: TRBV28

CDR3 protein: CSVWRVEETQYF
CDR3 DNA: TGCAGCGTTTGGCGGGTGGAAGAGACCCAGTACTTC
D gene: -
clone size: -
J gene: TRBJ2-5
V gene: TRBV29-1

CDR3 protein: CASSYFDSGANVLTF
CDR3 DNA: TGTGCCAGCAGTTATTTTGACTCTGGGGCCAACGTCCTGACTTTC
D gene: -
clone size: -
J gene: TRBJ2-6
V gene: TRBV6-5

CDR3 protein: CASSSETGGTEAFF
CDR3 DNA: TGTGCCAGCAGCTCCGAGACAGGGGGCACTGAAGCTTTCTTT
D gene: TRBD1
clone size: -
J gene: TRBJ1-1
V gene: TRBV11-2

CDR3 protein: CASSLDRAKNGYTF
CDR3 DNA: TGCGCCAGCAGCTTGGACAGGGCGAAGAATGGCTACACCTTC
D gene: -
clone size: many
J gene: TRBJ1-2
V gene: TRBV5-1

CDR3 protein: CASSLRGHKNIQYF
CDR3 DNA: TGTGCCAGCAGCTTGCGGGGTCACAAAAACATTCAGTACTTC
D gene: -
clone size: -
J gene: TRBJ2-4
V gene: TRBV7-8

CDR3 protein: CAISEQGAGANVLTF
CDR3 DNA: TGTGCCATCAGTGAACAGGGAGCTGGGGCCAACGTCCTGACTTTC
D gene: -
clone size: -
J gene: TRBJ2-6
V gene: TRBV10-3

CDR3 protein: CSARVRGYEQYF
CDR3 DNA: TGCAGTGCTAGGGTCAGGGGCTACGAGCAGTACTTC
D gene: -
clone size: -
J gene: TRBJ2-7
V gene: TRBV20-1

CDR3 protein: CASNDRGPEKLFF
CDR3 DNA: TGTGCCAGTAATGACAGGGGACCTGAAAAACTGTTTTTT
D gene: TRBD1
clone size: few
J gene: TRBJ1-4
V gene: TRBV19